These 9 T cell receptor beta chains originate from one sample sequenced in a study of T cells after somatic rescue of genetic block. Assay: immunoSEQ multiplex PCR; the TCRdb copy retains only in-frame clones and omits some. The sample lists 110,000 or so clones, about nine tenths occurring once. The material sequenced was peripheral blood mononuclear cells (PBMCs). These receptors came from a woman under 30.

The V and J genes are TRBV19 and TRBJ2-5, with D perhaps TRBD1 (5 bases). Looked up from germline, CDR1 is LNHDA and CDR2 is SQIVND (reference sequence). The CDR3 has 17 amino acids. Trimming removed 10 bases at V and 7 bases at J, with 31 bases between. The CDR3 nucleotides are TGTGCCACAAAACGGAGTGGAAGCCAAGTACAGGCTGGGACCCAGTACTTC. This codes for CATKRSGSQVQAGTQYF.

The chain is built from TRBV6-5 and TRBJ1-3; D unresolved. The CDR3 totals 12 residues. Germline values: CDR1 MNHEY, CDR2 SVGAGI. Trimming removed 7 bases at V and 10 bases at J, with 14 bases between. DNA of the CDR3: TGTGCCAGCACGCAGGACTTCAAAACCATATATTTT. Translation gives CASTQDFKTIYF.

Notes on this clone: Other DNA sequences in this specimen translate into the identical CDR3. The chain uses TRBV30 and TRBJ1-1; D remains unclear. The germline CDR1 and CDR2 sequences are GTSNPN and SVGIG (reference sequence). Trimming stripped 0 bases from V and 1 base from J, with 6 bases between. This CDR3 has 13 residues. CDR3 loop: CAWSVGRNTEAFF. The DNA of the CDR3 is TGTGCCTGGAGTGTAGGTCGGAACACTGAAGCTTTCTTT.

This chain connects TRBV2 to TRBJ2-1, with D uncertain. CDR1 is SNHLY and CDR2 is FYNNEI in the germline V gene. The CDR3 is 12 residues long. Trimming left V 3 bases short and J 3 bases short, with 3 bases between. The CDR3 is CASSDSYNEQFF. The DNA of the CDR3 is TGTGCCAGCAGTGATAGCTACAATGAGCAGTTCTTC.

Turning to this clone: One end of the junction does not line up with germline, which may come from a read error. The V call is TRBV11-2, the J call TRBJ2-7, with D uncertain. Germline V CDR1 and CDR2: SGHAT, FQNNGV. This CDR3 region has 17 residues. The CDR3: CASSLGRPQGLVHEQYF. The CDR3 DNA reads TGTGCCAGCAGTTTAGGTAGACCCCAAGGGTTAGTCCACGAGCAGTACTTC. Full variable domain (outside the CDR3, taken from reference TRBV11-2 and TRBJ2-7): EAGVAQSPRYKIIEKRQSVAFWCNPISGHATLYWYQQILGQGPKLLIQFQNNGVVDDSQLPKDRFSAERLKGVDSTLKIQPAKLEDSAVYLCASSLGRPQGLVHEQYFGPGTRLTVT.

The chain joins TRBV4-1 to TRBJ1-4, with TRBD1 identical over 8 bases. Per the germline V gene, CDR1 is MGHRA and CDR2 is YSYEKL. V lost 3 bases to trimming and J lost 7 bases; unmatched junction nucleotides: 13. The CDR3 covers 17 residues. CDR3 sequence: CASSQEGVSTGGEKLFF. DNA for the CDR3: TGCGCCAGCAGCCAGGAGGGGGTTTCAACAGGGGGTGAAAAACTGTTTTTT.

The rearrangement uses TRBV7-2 and TRBJ1-2; no clear D gene. This CDR3 has 14 amino acids. Germline CDR1 SGHTA, CDR2 FQGNSA. Trimming took off 3 bases at V and 6 bases at J, with 14 bases between the two ends. The CDR3 DNA follows: TGTGCCAGCAGCTTTGATCGGGGTTGGAATGGCTACACCTTC. Its translation is CASSFDRGWNGYTF.

The genes are TRBV7-9 and TRBJ2-7; 9 positions match TRBD1. J was trimmed by 3 bases and V by 4 bases; bases with no gene match: 4. The CDR3 runs to 14 residues. The germline V gene encodes CDR1 SEHNR and CDR2 FQNEAQ (reference sequence). The CDR3 coding sequence is TGTGCCAGCAGCTCGAGGGACAGGGTCTACGAGCAGTACTTC. It is translated as CASSSRDRVYEQYF.

This clone was seen once. The genes are TRBV21-1 and TRBJ2-1; TRBD1, as called in the table, went unchecked against the DNA. TRBV21-1 has pseudogene status. The CDR3 runs to 15 residues. The CDR3 region is CASSEPGTNSGEQFF. The CDR3 DNA follows: TGTGCCAGCAGCGAACCGGGGACAAATTCCGGTGAGCAGTTCTTC.